The 19 T cell receptor beta chains given below trace back to one sample, sequenced in a study of cytomegalovirus exposure and HLA in healthy donors. The PCR contained 60 Vbeta and 13 Jbeta primers. Using immunoSEQ multiplex PCR, the repertoire was profiled, and TCRdb retains in-frame clones only, with some absent. The data hold some 150,000 clones, with approximately 70% observed a single time. Sequences were obtained from PBMCs. The receptors shown here come from a human donor in good health.

In this sample, this clone turned up a few times. The chain combines TRBV6-5 with TRBJ2-7, with 11 bases lining up with TRBD1. J was trimmed by 3 bases and V by 6 bases; bases with no gene match: 4. The CDR3 runs to 14 residues. The germline V gene encodes CDR1 MNHEY and CDR2 SVGAGI. The CDR3 bases are TGTGCCAGCAGCCGGACAGGGGGCAACTACGAGCAGTACTTC. The encoded protein is CASSRTGGNYEQYF.

This chain uses TRBV7-9 with TRBJ2-3; D call uncertain. Germline CDR1 SEHNR, CDR2 FQNEAQ (reference sequence). V was trimmed by 5 bases and J by 4 bases, leaving 10 bases between them. CDR3 size: 13 residues. The CDR3, as DNA: TGTGCCAGCAGCGCCAAAGAGGCAGATACGCAGTATTTT. Residues: CASSAKEADTQYF.

J is TRBJ1-1 and V is TRBV5-1, with D perhaps TRBD1 (5 bases). Germline CDR1 SGHRS, CDR2 YFSETQ. V shed 4 bases and J shed 2 bases, with 12 bases lying between them. The CDR3 has 14 residues. CDR3 bases: TGCGCCAGCAGCCCCACAGGTTATAACACTGAAGCTTTCTTT. Translated: CASSPTGYNTEAFF.

V and J are TRBV18 and TRBJ1-6; D is unresolved. V lost 3 bases and J 10 bases, leaving 28 bases between the germline ends. The CDR3 is 19 amino acids. The germline gives CDR1 KGHSH, CDR2 LQKENI. For the CDR3, the DNA is TGTGCCAGCTCACCCTCCGGGAGGCTAGAAATGGTTAATGGATCACCCCTCCACTTT. Protein: CASSPSGRLEMVNGSPLHF.

The chain combines TRBV12-5 with TRBJ1-1; the D is unclear. The V end was cut by 1 base, the J end by 11 bases, with 14 bases between. Germline CDR1 is LGHNT and CDR2 is FRNRAP. The length of the CDR3 is 13 residues. DNA for the CDR3: TGTGCTAGTGGTTTGGACTTATCCGGGAGCGCTTTCTTT. Encoded protein: CASGLDLSGSAFF.

With respect to this clone: An end of the junction does not agree with germline; a read error may underlie this. The chain joins TRBV7-7 to TRBJ2-1; maybe TRBD2 (7 bases). Germline V lookup: CDR1 SSHAT, CDR2 FNYEAQ (reference sequence). The CDR3 contains 15 residues. The CDR3 DNA sequence: TGTGCTAGCAGCCCCCGGGCGGGGGACAATAATGAGCAGTTCTTC. Its protein product is CASSPRAGDNNEQFF.

The CDR3 sequence: CASSTRTGGQETQYF. DNA for the CDR3: TGTGCCAGCAGTACTAGGACGGGGGGCCAAGAGACCCAGTACTTC. The chain joins TRBV27 to TRBJ2-5; 7 bases align to TRBD2. Germline values: CDR1 MNHEY, CDR2 SMNVEV (reference sequence). The ends lost 5 bases at V and 1 base at J; junction bases unmatched: 7. The CDR3 extends over 15 amino acids.

J is TRBJ2-7 and V is TRBV4-2; 7 bases are shared with TRBD1. This CDR3 has 16 residues. Germline values: CDR1 LGHNA, CDR2 YNFKEQ. V lost 0 bases and J lost 3; bases outside the gene matches: 8. The CDR3 region is CASSQEGFGDSYEQYF. The CDR3 DNA is TGTGCCAGCAGCCAAGAGGGGTTCGGGGACAGCTACGAGCAGTACTTC.

This clone was counted between two and nine times. The genes are TRBV7-8 and TRBJ1-6; TRBD1 is a possible D gene (6 bases). Germline V gene lookup returns CDR1 SGHVS and CDR2 FQNEAQ. Trimming took 0 bases from V and 0 from J, leaving 15 bases between them. The CDR3 runs 19 residues. CDR3 in amino acids: CASSLAFRTASSYNSPLHF. The CDR3, as DNA: TGTGCCAGCAGCTTAGCCTTTCGGACAGCTAGCTCCTATAATTCACCCCTCCACTTT.

V gene TRBV7-6 combines with J gene TRBJ1-2, with D maybe TRBD1 (6 bases). The CDR3 totals 15 residues. CDR1 is SGHVS and CDR2 is FNYEAQ in the germline V gene. V dropped 4 bases and J dropped 4 bases, with 16 bases sitting between them. CDR3: CASSSGTGFGYGYTF. The CDR3, as DNA: TGTGCCAGCAGCTCCGGAACAGGGTTTGGCTATGGCTACACCTTC.

The rearrangement joins TRBV7-2 to TRBJ1-4; a possible D gene is TRBD1 (5 bases). The germline V and J ends were trimmed by 2 bases and 10 bases, with 17 bases remaining between them. This CDR3 comprises 15 residues. Germline assignment: CDR1 SGHTA and CDR2 FQGNSA. The CDR3 DNA is TGTGCCAGCAGCTTATTAAGGGGATCTGCTGGAAAACTGTTTTTT. It translates to CASSLLRGSAGKLFF.

This clone was detected a few times. The V and J genes are TRBV9 and TRBJ2-7; D might be TRBD2 (6 bases). The germline V and J ends were trimmed by 1 base and 2 bases, with 10 bases remaining between them. The CDR3 totals 14 residues. Germline V gene lookup returns CDR1 SGDLS and CDR2 YYNGEE. CDR3 nucleotides: TGTGCCAGCAGCGTATTGGAGGGACCCTACGAGCAGTACTTC. Translated, it gives CASSVLEGPYEQYF.

The chain is built from TRBV5-1 and TRBJ2-3; possibly TRBD2 for D (5 bases). This CDR3 is 16 amino acids long. Trimming removed 3 bases at V and 0 bases at J, with 14 bases between. The germline V gene has CDR1 SGHRS and CDR2 YFSETQ. The CDR3 loop is CASSYTSGGSTDTQYF. DNA for the CDR3: TGCGCCAGCAGCTACACTTCAGGAGGTAGCACAGATACGCAGTATTTT.

The chain combines TRBV2 with TRBJ2-3; 9 nucleotides agree with TRBD2. V gave up 5 bases and J gave up 4 bases; unmatched junction bases: 4. CDR3 length equals 14 residues. Looked up from germline, CDR1 is SNHLY and CDR2 is FYNNEI. The CDR3 nucleotides read TGTGCCAGCAGTAGGACTAGCGTTGCAGATACGCAGTATTTT. This gives the protein CASSRTSVADTQYF.

The chain employs TRBV7-8 and TRBJ1-2; TRBD1 matches at 8 bases. Germline CDR1 reads SGHVS; CDR2 reads FQNEAQ. V lost 3 bases, J lost 9 bases, and 9 bases stayed unmatched. The CDR3 has 14 residues. The CDR3 reads CASSLGGQGRSYTF. CDR3 sequence (DNA): TGTGCCAGCAGCTTGGGAGGACAGGGTAGGAGCTACACCTTC.

The chain has TRBV30 and TRBJ1-4; tentatively, D is TRBD1 (6 bases). CDR3 size: 19 residues. V was cut by 0 bases and J by 8 bases, with 28 bases left in between. CDR1 and CDR2 (germline): GTSNPN, SVGIG (reference sequence). CDR3 region: CAWSVAPGHWGREREKLFF. CDR3 sequence (DNA): TGTGCCTGGAGTGTAGCGCCGGGACACTGGGGCAGGGAAAGGGAAAAACTGTTTTTT.

The chain has TRBV4-1 and TRBJ2-7, with a tentative D call TRBD2 (5 bases). CDR1 MGHRA and CDR2 YSYEKL come from the germline V gene. This CDR3 is built from 13 residues. Trimming left V 2 bases short and J 7 bases short, with 12 bases between. CDR3 coding DNA: TGCGCCAGCAGCCAAAAAGATACGGGGGAGCAGTACTTC. Residues: CASSQKDTGEQYF.

This chain joins TRBV5-1 and TRBJ2-3; 8 nucleotides agree with TRBD2. From germline, CDR1 is SGHRS and CDR2 YFSETQ. This CDR3 comprises 17 residues. J was trimmed by 2 bases and V by 3 bases; bases with no gene match: 11. The CDR3 reads CASSSHSGAHVTDTQYF. CDR3 nucleotide sequence: TGCGCCAGCAGCTCGCATAGCGGGGCTCATGTCACAGATACGCAGTATTTT.

CDR3 region: CASSEPPTGTYEQYF. CDR3 nucleotide sequence: TGTGCCAGCAGTGAACCCCCGACAGGGACCTACGAGCAGTACTTC. The chain links TRBV6-1 to TRBJ2-7; 7 bases line up with TRBD1. Per germline, CDR1 MNHNS and CDR2 SASEGT. Trimming at V came to 2 bases and at J to 2 bases, leaving 6 bases not matched to a gene. The CDR3 contains 15 residues.